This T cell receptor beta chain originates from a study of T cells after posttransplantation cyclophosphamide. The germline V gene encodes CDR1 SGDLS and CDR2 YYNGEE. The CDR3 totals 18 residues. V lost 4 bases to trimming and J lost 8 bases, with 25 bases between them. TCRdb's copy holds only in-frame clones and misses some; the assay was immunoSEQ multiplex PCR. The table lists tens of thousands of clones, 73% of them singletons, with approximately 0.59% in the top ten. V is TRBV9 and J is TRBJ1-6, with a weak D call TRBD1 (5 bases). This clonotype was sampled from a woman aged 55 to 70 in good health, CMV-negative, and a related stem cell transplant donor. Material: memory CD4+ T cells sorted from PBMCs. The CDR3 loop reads CASSPRVETGKSYSPLHF. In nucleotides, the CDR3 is TGTGCCAGCAGCCCAAGAGTGGAAACAGGAAAATCATATTCACCCCTCCACTTT. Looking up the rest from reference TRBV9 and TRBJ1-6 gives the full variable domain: DSGVTQTPKHLITATGQRVTLRCSPRSGDLSVYWYQQSLDQGLQFLIQYYNGEERAKGNILERFSAQQFPDLHSELNLSSLELGDSALYFCASSPRVETGKSYSPLHFGNGTRLTVT.